This TCR beta chain was identified during a study of blood T cell repertoires in COVID-19. Background on the study: Samples came from the United States, Italy and Spain, spanning acute and convalescent COVID-19.

The V end was cut by 6 bases, the J end by 4 bases, with 13 bases between. The germline V gene encodes CDR1 KGHSH and CDR2 LQKENI. The CDR3 consists of 13 residues. Profiling relied on immunoSEQ multiplex PCR, and the TCRdb table lists in-frame clones only, not all of them. The sample contains just over 90,000 clones, 76% of which appear only once. Sample: peripheral blood. This clonotype was sampled from a man aged 65 to 85 with acute or convalescent COVID-19. The chain recombines TRBV18 with TRBJ2-7, with a weak D call TRBD1 (6 bases). CDR3: CASSPSQGYEQYF. For the CDR3, the DNA is TGTGCCAGCTCGCCGTCACAGGGATACGAGCAGTACTTC.